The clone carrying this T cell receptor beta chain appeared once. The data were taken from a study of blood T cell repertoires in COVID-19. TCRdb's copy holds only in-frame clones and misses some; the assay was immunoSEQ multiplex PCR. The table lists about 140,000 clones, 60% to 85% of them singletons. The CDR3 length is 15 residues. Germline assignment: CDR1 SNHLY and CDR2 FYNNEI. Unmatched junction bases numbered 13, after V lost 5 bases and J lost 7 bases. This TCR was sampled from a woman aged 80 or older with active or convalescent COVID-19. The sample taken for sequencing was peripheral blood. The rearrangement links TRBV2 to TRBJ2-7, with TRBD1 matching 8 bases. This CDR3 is CASSPRTGIFVEQYF. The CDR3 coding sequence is TGTGCCAGCAGTCCACGGACAGGGATCTTCGTGGAGCAGTACTTC.